A selection of T cell receptor beta chains follows, all from one sample in a study of cytomegalovirus exposure and HLA in healthy donors. TCRdb keeps only in-frame clones here, not all; method: immunoSEQ multiplex PCR. The sample holds approximately 190,000 clones, approximately 79% seen once. The sequencing sample was made of PBMCs. Every receptor here comes from a man between 35 and 55 years old in good health and CMV-seropositive. Each CDR3 is given with its conserved first and last residue. D genes are given only for firm matches. The size of a clone is reported for some rows only, either as once, few or many, or as a class for expanded clones.

>TRBJ2-7|TRBV10-2|TRBD2|few
CASSGTSGIQSPNEQYF
TGCGCCAGCTCCGGGACTAGCGGGATTCAATCCCCTAACGAGCAGTACTTC
>TRBJ2-7|TRBV28|TRBD2|-
CASTWGAGGAYEQYF
TGTGCCAGCACCTGGGGGGCCGGGGGGGCCTACGAGCAGTACTTC
>TRBJ2-2|TRBV30|TRBD1|-
CAWSLRTGGNTGELFF
TGTGCCTGGAGTCTTAGGACAGGGGGGAACACCGGGGAGCTGTTTTTT
>TRBJ1-5|TRBV7-2|-|-
CASSLVEGNQPQHF
TGTGCCAGCAGCTTAGTCGAGGGCAATCAGCCCCAGCATTTT
>TRBJ1-3|TRBV19|TRBD1|-
CASSSQGADTIYF
TGTGCCAGTAGTTCGCAGGGGGCTGACACCATATATTTT
>TRBJ2-1|TRBV9|-|-
CASSVEGGFYNEQFF
TGTGCCAGCAGCGTAGAAGGGGGTTTCTACAATGAGCAGTTCTTC
>TRBJ1-5|TRBV19|TRBD1|-
CASQGTVNQPQHF
TGTGCCAGTCAAGGGACAGTCAATCAGCCCCAGCATTTT
>TRBJ2-2|TRBV18|TRBD1|-
CASSRDRGANTGELFF
TGTGCCAGCTCACGCGACAGGGGGGCGAACACCGGGGAGCTGTTTTTT
>TRBJ1-3|TRBV6-5|-|-
CASRRQVPLGNTIYF
TGTGCCAGCAGACGACAGGTCCCTCTGGGAAACACCATATATTTT
>TRBJ1-1|TRBV2|-|-
CASSQGFSDTEAFF
TGTGCCAGCAGTCAGGGGTTCTCGGACACTGAAGCTTTCTTT
>TRBJ2-7|TRBV4-1|-|-
CASSQEENGHYEQYF
TGCGCCAGCAGCCAAGAGGAAAACGGCCACTACGAGCAGTACTTC
>TRBJ1-3|TRBV5-1|-|few
CASSLGGPSSGNTIYF
TGCGCCAGCAGCTTAGGAGGACCTTCCTCTGGAAACACCATATATTTT
>TRBJ2-1|TRBV14|TRBD2|-
CASSQTSGGLPKIYNEQFF
TGTGCCAGCAGCCAAACTAGCGGGGGCCTACCTAAGATATACAATGAGCAGTTCTTC
>TRBJ2-1|TRBV4-1|-|-
CASSQDMELSSYNEQFF
TGCGCCAGCAGCCAAGATATGGAGTTGAGCTCCTACAATGAGCAGTTCTTC
>TRBJ2-5|TRBV19|TRBD2|few
CATQPSGLAGADRETQYF
TGTGCCACTCAACCTTCGGGACTAGCGGGGGCCGATAGGGAGACCCAGTACTTC
>TRBJ2-7|TRBV6-5|TRBD1|-
CASSGTGVYEQYF
TGTGCCAGCAGTGGGACAGGGGTTTACGAGCAGTACTTC
>TRBJ2-2|TRBV19|TRBD2|few
CASSFWTSRGGELFF
TGTGCCAGTAGTTTCTGGACTAGCCGTGGCGGGGAGCTGTTTTTT
>TRBJ2-2|TRBV7-9|-|-
CASSLSPTLGAGELFF
TGTGCCAGCAGCTTATCCCCTACCCTCGGGGCCGGGGAGCTGTTTTTT
>TRBJ1-2|TRBV19|-|-
CASSWARYGYTF
TGTGCCAGTAGTTGGGCCCGCTATGGCTACACCTTC
>TRBJ1-5|TRBV15|-|-
CATSSRDNNQPQHF
TGTGCCACCAGCAGCCGGGACAACAATCAGCCCCAGCATTTT
>TRBJ1-5|TRBV19|TRBD1|-
CASSTQGARVNQPQHF
TGTGCCAGTAGTACACAGGGGGCGCGGGTCAATCAGCCCCAGCATTTT
>TRBJ2-1|TRBV5-6|TRBD2|-
CASSSRGVSYNEQFF
TGTGCCAGCAGCTCGCGGGGGGTGTCCTACAATGAGCAGTTCTTC
>TRBJ2-7|TRBV27|TRBD1|-
CASTGQGAYEQYF
TGTGCCAGCACCGGACAGGGGGCTTACGAGCAGTACTTC
>TRBJ2-7|TRBV4-3|-|-
CASSQEWVRAEQYF
TGCGCCAGCAGCCAAGAATGGGTCAGGGCCGAGCAGTACTTC
>TRBJ1-1|TRBV7-8|-|-
CASSLGTGLGSFEAFF
TGTGCCAGCAGCTTAGGGACGGGATTGGGAAGTTTTGAAGCTTTCTTT